The clone carrying this T cell receptor (beta chain) was picked up a small number of times. Antigen specificity is unknown. Germline loops: CDR1 SGDLS, CDR2 YYNGEE. The ends lost 1 base at V and 6 bases at J; junction bases unmatched: 3. The CDR3 covers 13 residues. The sample belongs to a study of beta chain features in type 1 diabetes. Whole-study context: The study found patients and healthy donors alike in age, gender and cell yields.

Only one heparinised blood draw was taken per donor, and its volume averaged around 120 mL. Each population that was sorted was more than 95% pure. Findings and limits, study-wide: Small HLA sub-analyses could not settle whether HLA shapes TCRB rearrangement. Among all four CD4+ subsets, Type 1 diabetes patients had TCRB CDR3s that were moderately but significantly shorter.

Reverse transcribing all isolated RNA meant expressed TCRB transcripts were sequenced. TCRdb keeps only in-frame clones here, not all; method: immunoSEQ multiplex PCR. The sample consists of roughly 150,000 clones, roughly 10% of them appearing once. This sequence originates from a woman in her twenties or thirties with type 1 diabetes. The chain employs TRBV9 and TRBJ1-2, with TRBD1 identical over 7 bases. The specimen sequenced was central memory CD4+ T cells from blood. DNA of the CDR3: TGTGCCAGCAGCGTAACCGGGACAGATGGCTACACCTTC. Its translation is CASSVTGTDGYTF.